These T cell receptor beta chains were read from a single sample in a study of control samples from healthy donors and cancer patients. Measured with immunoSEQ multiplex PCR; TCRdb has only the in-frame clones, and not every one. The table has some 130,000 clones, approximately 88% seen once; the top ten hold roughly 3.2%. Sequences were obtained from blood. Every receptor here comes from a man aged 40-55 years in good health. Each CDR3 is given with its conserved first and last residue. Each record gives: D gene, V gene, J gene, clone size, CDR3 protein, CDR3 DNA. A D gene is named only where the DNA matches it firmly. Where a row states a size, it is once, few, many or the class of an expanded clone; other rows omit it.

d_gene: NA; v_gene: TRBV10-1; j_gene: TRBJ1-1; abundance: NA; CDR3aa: CASSESRTGKAEAFF; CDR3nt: TGCGCCAGCAGTGAGTCGAGGACTGGAAAGGCTGAAGCTTTCTTT
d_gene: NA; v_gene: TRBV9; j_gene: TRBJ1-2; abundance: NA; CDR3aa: CASSVVGGYGYTF; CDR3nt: TGTGCCAGCAGCGTAGTGGGGGGCTATGGCTACACCTTC
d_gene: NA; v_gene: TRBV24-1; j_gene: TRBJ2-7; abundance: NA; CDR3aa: CATSDPKDSYEQYF; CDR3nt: TGTGCCACCAGTGATCCTAAGGATTCCTACGAGCAGTACTTC
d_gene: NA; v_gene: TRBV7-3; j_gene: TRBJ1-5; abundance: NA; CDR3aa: CASSLTRNQPQHF; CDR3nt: TGTGCCAGCAGCTTAACGAGGAATCAGCCCCAGCATTTT
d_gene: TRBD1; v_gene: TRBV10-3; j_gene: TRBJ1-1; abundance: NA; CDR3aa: CAISEVGTANTEAFF; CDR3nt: TGTGCCATCAGTGAGGTCGGGACAGCGAACACTGAAGCTTTCTTT
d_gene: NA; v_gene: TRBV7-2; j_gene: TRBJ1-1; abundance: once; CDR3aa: CASSLAVIGKGTEAFF; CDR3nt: TGTGCCAGCAGCTTAGCGGTTATAGGGAAAGGAACTGAAGCTTTCTTT
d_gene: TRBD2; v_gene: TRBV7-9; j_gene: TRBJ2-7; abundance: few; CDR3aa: CASSVGTSGAYEQYF; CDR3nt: TGTGCCAGCAGCGTAGGGACTAGCGGGGCCTACGAGCAGTACTTC
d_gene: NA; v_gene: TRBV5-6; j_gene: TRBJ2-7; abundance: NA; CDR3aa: CASSLGGPPYEQYF; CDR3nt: TGTGCCAGCAGCTTGGGGGGGCCGCCCTACGAGCAGTACTTC
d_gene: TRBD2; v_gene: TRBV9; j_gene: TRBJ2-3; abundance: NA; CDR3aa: CASSVGRGGSDTQYF; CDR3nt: TGTGCCAGCAGCGTAGGGCGGGGGGGCTCGGATACGCAGTATTTT
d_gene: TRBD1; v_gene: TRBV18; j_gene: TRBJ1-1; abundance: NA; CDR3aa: CASSLRQGRVDTEAFF; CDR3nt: TGTGCCAGCTCACTACGACAGGGACGGGTGGACACTGAAGCTTTCTTT
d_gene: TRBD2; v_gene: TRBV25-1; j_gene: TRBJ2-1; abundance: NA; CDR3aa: CATGGNEQFF; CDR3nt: TGTGCCACGGGGGGCAATGAGCAGTTCTTC
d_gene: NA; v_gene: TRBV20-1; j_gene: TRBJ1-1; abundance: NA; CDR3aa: CSPRGDTEAFF; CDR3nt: TGCAGTCCCCGAGGGGACACTGAAGCTTTCTTT
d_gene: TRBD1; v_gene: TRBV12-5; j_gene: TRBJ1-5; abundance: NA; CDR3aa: CASARDRGLSNQPQHF; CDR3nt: TGTGCTAGTGCCCGGGACAGGGGCTTGAGCAATCAGCCCCAGCATTTT
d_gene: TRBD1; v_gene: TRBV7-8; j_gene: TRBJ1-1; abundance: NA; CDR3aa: CASSWTGGRNTEAFF; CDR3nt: TGTGCCAGCAGCTGGACAGGGGGGAGAAACACTGAAGCTTTCTTT
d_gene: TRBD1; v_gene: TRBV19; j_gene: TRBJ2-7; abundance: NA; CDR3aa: CASRDRVTYEQYF; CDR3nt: TGTGCCAGTAGGGACAGGGTCACCTACGAGCAGTACTTC
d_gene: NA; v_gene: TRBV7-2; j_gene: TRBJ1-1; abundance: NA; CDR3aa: CASSPVGGSNTEAFF; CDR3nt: TGTGCCAGCAGCCCGGTGGGGGGCTCTAACACTGAAGCTTTCTTT
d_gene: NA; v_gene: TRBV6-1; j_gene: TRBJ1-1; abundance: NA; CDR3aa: CASSEQDNTEAFF; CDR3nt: TGTGCCAGCAGTGAACAGGATAACACTGAAGCTTTCTTT
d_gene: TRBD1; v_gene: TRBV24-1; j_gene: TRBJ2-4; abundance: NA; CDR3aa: CATRGTGVGEGQVIQYF; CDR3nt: TGTGCCACCAGAGGGACAGGGGTGGGGGAGGGCCAAGTCATTCAGTACTTC
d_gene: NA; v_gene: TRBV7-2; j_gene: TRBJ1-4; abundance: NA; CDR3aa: CASSLVRGEKLFF; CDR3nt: TGTGCCAGCAGCTTAGTAAGGGGTGAAAAACTGTTTTTT
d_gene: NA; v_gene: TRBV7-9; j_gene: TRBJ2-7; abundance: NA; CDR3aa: CASSLDQGLGQYF; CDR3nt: TGTGCCAGCAGCTTAGACCAGGGTCTGGGGCAGTACTTC
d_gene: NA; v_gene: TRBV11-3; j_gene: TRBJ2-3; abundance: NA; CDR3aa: CASSLRVGWGTDTQYF; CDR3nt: TGTGCCAGCAGCTTAAGGGTCGGCTGGGGCACAGATACGCAGTATTTT
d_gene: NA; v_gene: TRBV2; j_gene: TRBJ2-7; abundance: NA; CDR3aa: CASSVDSPPSEQYF; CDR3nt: TGTGCCAGCAGTGTGGACAGTCCCCCCTCCGAGCAGTACTTC
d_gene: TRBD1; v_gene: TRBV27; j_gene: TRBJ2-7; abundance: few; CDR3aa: CASSTTLRTGTYEQYF; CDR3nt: TGTGCCAGCAGCACCACCCTCAGGACAGGGACCTACGAGCAGTACTTC
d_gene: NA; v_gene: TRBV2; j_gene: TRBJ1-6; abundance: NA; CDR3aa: CASRGPTDLSYNSPLHF; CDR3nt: TGTGCCAGCAGAGGACCGACAGACCTCTCCTATAATTCACCCCTCCACTTT
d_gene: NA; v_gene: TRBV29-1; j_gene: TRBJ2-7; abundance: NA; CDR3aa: CSVAVTGPLEQYF; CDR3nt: TGCAGCGTTGCGGTGACAGGTCCCCTGGAGCAGTACTTC
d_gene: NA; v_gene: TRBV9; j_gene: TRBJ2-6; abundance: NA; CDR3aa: CASSVDSGANVLTF; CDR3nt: TGTGCCAGCAGCGTAGACTCTGGGGCCAACGTCCTGACTTTC
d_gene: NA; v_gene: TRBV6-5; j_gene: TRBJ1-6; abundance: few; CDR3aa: CASTRDSENSPLHF; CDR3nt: TGTGCCAGCACTCGGGACTCGGAGAATTCACCCCTCCACTTT
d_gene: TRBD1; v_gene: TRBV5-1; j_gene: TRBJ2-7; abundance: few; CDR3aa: CASSLDTGGPYEQYF; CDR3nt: TGCGCCAGCAGCTTGGACACAGGGGGGCCCTACGAGCAGTACTTC
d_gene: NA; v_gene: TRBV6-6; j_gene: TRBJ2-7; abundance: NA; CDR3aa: CASSLSTVEQYF; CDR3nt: TGTGCCAGCAGTTTATCGACGGTCGAGCAGTACTTC
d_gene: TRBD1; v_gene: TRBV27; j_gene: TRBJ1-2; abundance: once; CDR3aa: CASTFTRQGGPIGYTF; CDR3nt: TGTGCCAGCACCTTCACAAGACAGGGTGGCCCTATTGGCTACACCTTC
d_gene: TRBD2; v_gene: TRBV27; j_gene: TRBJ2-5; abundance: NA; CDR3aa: CASSPPGLAKETQYF; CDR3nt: TGTGCCAGCAGTCCCCCCGGACTAGCCAAAGAGACCCAGTACTTC
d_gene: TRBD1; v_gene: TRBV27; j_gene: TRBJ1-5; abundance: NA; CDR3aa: CASRQGRSNQPQHF; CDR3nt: TGTGCCAGTCGACAGGGTCGTAGCAATCAGCCCCAGCATTTT
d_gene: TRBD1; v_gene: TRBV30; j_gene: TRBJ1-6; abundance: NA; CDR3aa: CAWSQTGIVSPLHF; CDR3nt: TGTGCCTGGAGTCAGACAGGGATCGTTTCACCCCTCCACTTT
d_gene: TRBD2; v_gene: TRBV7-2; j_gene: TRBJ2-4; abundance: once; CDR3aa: CASSSAGLAGGPAKNIQYF; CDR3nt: TGTGCCAGCAGCTCCGCGGGACTAGCGGGGGGGCCGGCCAAAAACATTCAGTACTTC
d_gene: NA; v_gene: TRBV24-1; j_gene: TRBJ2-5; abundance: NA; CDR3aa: CATSEGLQETQYF; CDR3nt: TGTGCCACCAGTGAGGGACTGCAAGAGACCCAGTACTTC